Listed below are T cell receptor beta chains from one sample, sequenced in a study of OX40 agonist ivuxolimab in advanced cancers. The table came from immunoSEQ multiplex PCR; TCRdb's copy has only in-frame clones and leaves some out. The sample has about 100,000 clones, just over 90% seen once. Sequenced here: CD4+ or CD8+ T cells sorted from blood, sampled in a trial of the OX40 agonist ivuxolimab. Every receptor here comes from an adult with an advanced solid tumor such as melanoma, head and neck, liver or kidney cancer. CDR3s include the opening cysteine and the closing phenylalanine or tryptophan. A D gene is named only where the DNA matches it firmly. Rows give clone size only sometimes, using once, few, many, or a class for an expanded clone.

size	V	J	D	CDR3	DNA
few	TRBV9	TRBJ2-1	.	CASSVVPSRPYNEQFF	TGTGCCAGCAGCGTAGTTCCCAGTCGCCCCTACAATGAGCAGTTCTTC
.	TRBV7-9	TRBJ1-1	.	CASSYGGGGGTEAFF	TGTGCCAGCAGCTACGGAGGAGGGGGGGGCACTGAAGCTTTCTTT
.	TRBV11-2	TRBJ2-2	TRBD2	CASSLIAGDPTGELFF	TGTGCCAGCAGCTTAATCGCGGGAGACCCCACCGGGGAGCTGTTTTTT
.	TRBV7-3	TRBJ2-2	TRBD2	CASSFMAGAQTGELFF	TGTGCCAGCAGCTTTATGGCGGGAGCCCAAACCGGGGAGCTGTTTTTT
.	TRBV5-5	TRBJ2-7	.	CASRSEYEQYF	TGTGCCAGCAGGTCGGAGTACGAGCAGTACTTC
.	TRBV5-1	TRBJ2-7	.	CASSLGQARSEQYF	TGCGCCAGCAGCTTGGGTCAGGCCCGAAGCGAGCAGTACTTC
.	TRBV5-1	TRBJ1-5	.	CASSFEGAQPQHF	TGCGCCAGCAGCTTTGAGGGCGCCCAGCCCCAGCATTTT
.	TRBV6-6	TRBJ1-4	TRBD1	CASSSHRGAYEKLFF	TGTGCCAGCAGTTCCCACAGGGGGGCGTATGAAAAACTGTTTTTT
.	TRBV5-6	TRBJ2-7	TRBD2	CASSLGVAGGPYEQYF	TGTGCCAGCAGCTTGGGGGTAGCGGGAGGTCCGTACGAGCAGTACTTC
.	TRBV5-4	TRBJ2-1	TRBD2	CASSSAGGGRAGNEQFF	TGTGCCAGCAGCTCCGCGGGGGGCGGGAGGGCCGGCAATGAGCAGTTCTTC
once	TRBV18	TRBJ2-1	TRBD1	CASSSRTGINEQFF	TGTGCCAGCTCATCCAGGACAGGGATAAATGAGCAGTTCTTC
.	TRBV4-2	TRBJ2-5	.	CASSQGGSGETQYF	TGTGCCAGCAGCCAAGGGGGAAGTGGAGAGACCCAGTACTTC
.	TRBV7-6	TRBJ2-2	.	CASSLGRVGFTGELFF	TGTGCCAGCAGCTTAGGAAGAGTAGGGTTCACCGGGGAGCTGTTTTTT
.	TRBV5-1	TRBJ2-5	.	CASSLSRVDETQYF	TGCGCCAGCAGCTTGAGCAGGGTCGACGAGACCCAGTACTTC
.	TRBV18	TRBJ2-1	TRBD1	CASSPPFRDRSYNEQFF	TGTGCCAGCTCACCACCGTTTCGGGACAGGTCCTACAATGAGCAGTTCTTC
.	TRBV9	TRBJ2-3	.	CASSAGGTDTQYF	TGTGCCAGCAGCGCCGGAGGGACAGATACGCAGTATTTT
.	TRBV28	TRBJ1-4	.	CASSLRVRKLFF	TGTGCCAGCAGTTTGAGGGTTAGGAAACTGTTTTTT
.	TRBV7-9	TRBJ2-7	.	CASSLVALPGEQYF	TGTGCCAGCAGCTTAGTAGCTCTACCCGGCGAGCAGTACTTC
.	TRBV6-1	TRBJ2-7	.	CASSEGPWLGYEQYF	TGTGCCAGCAGTGAGGGACCCTGGTTGGGCTACGAGCAGTACTTC
few	TRBV5-4	TRBJ2-5	TRBD2	CASSPTSGTQETQYF	TGTGCCAGCAGCCCGACTAGCGGGACCCAAGAGACCCAGTACTTC
.	TRBV7-7	TRBJ2-1	.	CASSLGPPSGYNEQFF	TGTGCCAGCAGCTTAGGCCCCCCTTCGGGCTACAATGAGCAGTTCTTC
.	TRBV6-6	TRBJ2-7	.	CASGAARGSYEQYF	TGTGCCAGCGGCGCCGCGCGGGGTAGCTACGAGCAGTACTTC
.	TRBV19	TRBJ2-1	.	CASMGQGGSYNEQFF	TGTGCCAGTATGGGCCAGGGCGGGTCATACAATGAGCAGTTCTTC
.	TRBV29-1	TRBJ1-1	.	CSVVNNQGGTEAFF	TGCAGCGTTGTCAATAACCAGGGCGGCACTGAAGCTTTCTTT
.	TRBV7-2	TRBJ2-7	.	CASRPRIDSTFSLDF	TGTGCCAGCAGGCCACGTATCGATTCCACCTTTTCATTAGACTTC
once	TRBV7-2	TRBJ2-5	.	CASASALETQYF	TGTGCCAGCGCGTCTGCTTTGGAGACCCAGTACTTC
.	TRBV9	TRBJ2-1	.	CASSVAGGGTPIYEQFF	TGTGCCAGCAGCGTAGCTGGCGGCGGGACCCCGATATATGAGCAGTTCTTC
once	TRBV11-2	TRBJ2-3	TRBD2	CASSLARGLAATQYF	TGTGCCAGCAGCTTGGCTAGGGGCCTAGCGGCTACGCAGTATTTT
few	TRBV2	TRBJ2-2	.	CASSVPLLGPNTGELFF	TGTGCCAGCAGCGTCCCTCTTTTAGGCCCGAACACCGGGGAGCTGTTTTTT
.	TRBV5-5	TRBJ2-1	TRBD2	CASSLGVAGSYNEQFF	TGTGCCAGCAGCTTGGGGGTAGCGGGATCCTACAATGAGCAGTTCTTC
.	TRBV5-6	TRBJ2-3	TRBD2	CASSLGLAATDTQYF	TGTGCCAGCAGCTTGGGACTAGCGGCGACAGATACGCAGTATTTT
once	TRBV2	TRBJ2-7	.	CASRGLTGRGYEQYF	TGTGCCAGCAGGGGCCTCACAGGTCGGGGCTACGAGCAGTACTTC
.	TRBV9	TRBJ2-1	TRBD2	CASSANFGGEQFF	TGTGCCAGCAGCGCAAATTTCGGGGGGGAGCAGTTCTTC
.	TRBV18	TRBJ1-5	TRBD1	CASSTGQAYSNQPQHF	TGTGCCAGCTCAACCGGACAGGCCTATAGCAATCAGCCCCAGCATTTT
.	TRBV7-2	TRBJ2-7	.	CASSLALTSSYEQYF	TGTGCCAGCAGCTTAGCGCTTACAAGCTCCTACGAGCAGTACTTC
.	TRBV7-8	TRBJ2-2	.	CASSLRGVGELFF	TGTGCCAGCAGCTTAAGGGGGGTCGGGGAGCTGTTTTTT
.	TRBV18	TRBJ2-5	.	CASSPIGEGRETQYF	TGTGCCAGCTCACCTATAGGAGAGGGGCGAGAGACCCAGTACTTC
once	TRBV19	TRBJ2-3	TRBD1	CASSTTGGGTDTQYF	TGTGCCAGTAGTACAACAGGGGGCGGCACAGATACGCAGTATTTT
few	TRBV7-2	TRBJ1-4	TRBD1	CASSWGDRGLRTNEKLFF	TGTGCCAGCAGCTGGGGGGACAGGGGGCTTAGAACTAATGAAAAACTGTTTTTT
.	TRBV5-8	TRBJ2-7	.	CASSLGTVGSYEQYF	TGTGCCAGCAGCTTGGGCACGGTGGGCTCCTACGAGCAGTACTTC
.	TRBV19	TRBJ2-5	TRBD2	CASSEGLAGVSLGETQYF	TGTGCCAGTAGTGAGGGACTAGCGGGAGTCAGCCTAGGAGAGACCCAGTACTTC
few	TRBV28	TRBJ1-5	.	CASSGGVQHF	TGTGCCAGCAGTGGAGGGGTTCAGCATTTT
.	TRBV9	TRBJ2-7	.	CASSVEAQGSEQYF	TGTGCCAGCAGCGTAGAAGCACAGGGTAGCGAGCAGTACTTC
few	TRBV10-1	TRBJ1-5	.	CASGLNGGCGTPLLNQPQHF	TGCGCCAGCGGCCTAAACGGCGGGTGCGGGACCCCGCTACTCAATCAGCCCCAGCATTTT
.	TRBV7-8	TRBJ2-1	TRBD2	CASSLRGTSGNNEQFF	TGTGCCAGCAGCCTAAGAGGGACTAGCGGAAACAATGAGCAGTTCTTC
.	TRBV28	TRBJ1-1	TRBD1	CASSRQGNTEAFF	TGTGCCAGCAGCCGACAGGGGAACACTGAAGCTTTCTTT